Listed below are T cell receptor beta chains from one sample, sequenced in a study of blood T cells in healthy people across ages. TCRdb re-derived calls from the 5' RACE reads in MiXCR, one entry per CDR3 protein. The sample lists some 750,000 distinct CDR3 sequences, approximately 21% occurring once. The sequencing input was blood. The receptors were gathered from a man between 65 and 80 years old in good health. Both conserved end residues are part of each CDR3. The D gene is left open where the match is weak. Some rows have no size entry. The others give once, few or many, or a class for an expanded clone.

>NA|TRBV5-1|TRBD2|TRBJ2-1
TGCGCCAGCAGCTTGGATAGCGGGGGGTTCGATGGGCAGTTCTTC
CASSLDSGGFDGQFF
>many|TRBV20-1|TRBD2|TRBJ2-3
TGCAGTGCTGCAGGGACTAGCGGGGCTAGCACAGATACGCAGTATTTT
CSAAGTSGASTDTQYF
>NA|TRBV20-1|NA|TRBJ2-5
TGCAGTGCTTTTAGCGGAACCCAAGAGACCCAGTACTTC
CSAFSGTQETQYF
>few|TRBV19|NA|TRBJ2-2
TGTGCCAGTAGTACCCAAACCGGGGAGCTGTTTTTT
CASSTQTGELFF
>many|TRBV20-1|TRBD1|TRBJ2-1
TGCAGTGCTAGCGAGGGACAGCATGAGCAGTTCTTC
CSASEGQHEQFF
>NA|TRBV12-3/TRBV12-4|NA|TRBJ1-3
TGTGCCAGCAGCCCCTCCGGGGCTTGGGGAAACACCATATATTTT
CASSPSGAWGNTIYF
>NA|TRBV6-2/TRBV6-3|NA|TRBJ2-3
TGTGCCAGCAGTTATTCTTACCGGGGGCCTAGCACAGATACGCAGTATTTT
CASSYSYRGPSTDTQYF
>NA|TRBV9|NA|TRBJ1-1
TGTGCCAGCACCCCACTGCAGGCCGGCTCTGAAGCTTTCTTT
CASTPLQAGSEAFF
>few|TRBV12-3/TRBV12-4|NA|TRBJ2-3
TGTGCCATCCAAAGGGGCAACCCCACAGATACGCAGTATTTT
CAIQRGNPTDTQYF
>NA|TRBV29-1|TRBD1|TRBJ1-2
TGCAGCGGAGGCGACAGGGCGGCTAACTATGGCTACACCTTC
CSGGDRAANYGYTF
>few|TRBV10-3|TRBD2|TRBJ2-5
TGTGCCATCGGGGGGGGAGAGACCCAGTACTTC
CAIGGGETQYF
>few|TRBV3-1|NA|TRBJ2-3
TGTGCCAGCAGCCGCCTAACCCTGGACCGGCCGCAGTATTTT
CASSRLTLDRPQYF
>NA|TRBV19|TRBD1|TRBJ1-1
TGTGCCAGTAGTATAGCCCTCCGGGACAGGAACACTGAAGCTTTCTTT
CASSIALRDRNTEAFF
>few|TRBV12-3/TRBV12-4|NA|TRBJ2-3
TGTGCCAGCAGTTTGAATCGGCGGGACGGCACAGATACGCAGTATTTT
CASSLNRRDGTDTQYF
>many|TRBV7-9|TRBD1|TRBJ2-7
TGTGCCAGCAGCTTGACAGGGGGCTACGAGCAGTACTTC
CASSLTGGYEQYF
>NA|TRBV5-1|TRBD2|TRBJ2-5
TGCGCCAGCAGCTTCGCGGGACTAGCCGGCGAGACCCAGTACTTC
CASSFAGLAGETQYF
>many|TRBV12-3/TRBV12-4|NA|TRBJ1-1
TGTGCCAGCCGAGTGTCGGGGGAAATTGCGACTGAAGCTTTCTTT
CASRVSGEIATEAFF
>NA|TRBV20-1|NA|TRBJ2-4
TGCAGTGCTCCCGACAGAGCCAAAAACATTCAGTACTTC
CSAPDRAKNIQYF